The rows below give T cell receptor beta chains drawn from one sample of a study of blood T cell repertoires in COVID-19. Sequencing was performed with immunoSEQ multiplex PCR; in TCRdb, only in-frame clones are kept and a portion is missing. The data contain around 160,000 clones, 65% to 85% of them singletons. Material: peripheral blood. The source of these receptors is a man aged 60-69 years with active or convalescent COVID-19. CDR3s include the opening cysteine and the closing phenylalanine or tryptophan. D genes are given only for firm matches. Clone size, where shown, is once, few, many, or a class for clones that have expanded.

v_gene	d_gene	abundance	j_gene	CDR3nt	CDR3aa
TRBV5-1	TRBD1	.	TRBJ1-2	TGCGCCAGCAGCACTCCGGGACAGACCTATGGCTACACCTTC	CASSTPGQTYGYTF
TRBV7-2	.	.	TRBJ1-5	TGTGCCAGCAGCTTAGGAACGTTGCGGAGCAATCAGCCCCAGCATTTT	CASSLGTLRSNQPQHF
TRBV5-1	.	.	TRBJ1-2	TGCGCCAGCAGCTTGGACTCCAACTATGGCTACACCTTC	CASSLDSNYGYTF
TRBV5-1	TRBD1	.	TRBJ1-4	TGCGCCAGCAGCTCTGGGGGGACAGGGCCCGAAAAACTGTTTTTT	CASSSGGTGPEKLFF
TRBV4-1	.	.	TRBJ2-7	TGCGCCAGCAGCCAAGTAGCTTTGACCATCGACGAGCAGTACTTC	CASSQVALTIDEQYF
TRBV7-2	TRBD1	once	TRBJ2-2	TGTGCCAGCAGCTTAGAACAGGGGGCCTCCGGGGAGCTGTTTTTT	CASSLEQGASGELFF
TRBV10-3	TRBD2	.	TRBJ2-3	TGTGCCATTCGGACTAGCGGTACAGATACGCAGTATTTT	CAIRTSGTDTQYF
TRBV27	TRBD2	.	TRBJ2-3	TGTGCCAGCAGGAGCGGGAGTGCCACAGATACGCAGTATTTT	CASRSGSATDTQYF
TRBV19	.	.	TRBJ2-3	TGTGCCAGTAGCCGGTGGGATACGCAGTATTTT	CASSRWDTQYF
TRBV3-1/TRBV3-2	.	.	TRBJ2-2	TGTGCCAGCAGCCAGGGCGGAGGGAACACCGGGGAGCTGTTTTTT	CASSQGGGNTGELFF
TRBV3-1/TRBV3-2	TRBD1	once	TRBJ2-2	TGTGCCAGCAGCCCTGGGACAGGGGGACTCACCGGGGAGCTGTTTTTT	CASSPGTGGLTGELFF
TRBV7-3	TRBD2	.	TRBJ2-5	TGTGCCAGCAGCTGGGCGGGGGGGACCCAAGAGACCCAGTACTTC	CASSWAGGTQETQYF
TRBV27	.	.	TRBJ2-7	TGTGCCAGCAGTTTAGTCGGGAATTCCTACGAGCAGTACTTC	CASSLVGNSYEQYF
TRBV2	.	.	TRBJ2-3	TGTGCCAGCAGTGTCGAGGCGGGGCGCACAGATACGCAGTATTTT	CASSVEAGRTDTQYF
TRBV12-3/TRBV12-4	TRBD1	.	TRBJ1-5	TGTGCCAGCAGGCGGACAGGGGAACAGCCCCAGCATTTT	CASRRTGEQPQHF
TRBV6-2/TRBV6-3	TRBD1	once	TRBJ2-2	TGTGCCAGCAGTTATCCCGGGACAGGGGGCACCGGGGAGCTGTTTTTT	CASSYPGTGGTGELFF
TRBV7-3	.	.	TRBJ2-3	TGTGCCAGCAGCTTAACGGGCCTACATACGCAGTATTTT	CASSLTGLHTQYF
TRBV5-8	TRBD1	.	TRBJ2-1	TGTGCCAGCAGCTTCGACAGGGGCTTGGGGCAGTTCTTC	CASSFDRGLGQFF
TRBV25-1	TRBD1	.	TRBJ1-1	TGTGCCAGCAGTGAGCAGGGGGCCACTGAAGCTTTCTTT	CASSEQGATEAFF
TRBV6-1	TRBD2	.	TRBJ2-1	TGTGCCAGCAGTGAAGGACTAGCGGGAGTATATGACAATGAGCAGTTCTTC	CASSEGLAGVYDNEQFF
TRBV6-6	.	.	TRBJ1-1	TGTGCCAGCAGTCCTTCCCAGGCGCGGGAGTGGGACACTGAAGCTTTCTTT	CASSPSQAREWDTEAFF
TRBV28	.	.	TRBJ1-2	TGTGCCAGCAGTATAAGGACAGCGAACAACTATGGCTACACCTTC	CASSIRTANNYGYTF
TRBV19	TRBD1	.	TRBJ2-7	TGTGCCAGTTGTCCCGGGACAGACTCCTACGAGCAGTACTTC	CASCPGTDSYEQYF
TRBV7-8	.	.	TRBJ2-7	TGTGCCAGCAGCTCTGGGGCCAGGGATTCCGAGCAGTACTTC	CASSSGARDSEQYF
TRBV7-8	.	.	TRBJ2-5	TGTGCCAGCAGCTTAGGGGAGGTGGGGACCCAGTACTTC	CASSLGEVGTQYF
TRBV5-1	TRBD2	few	TRBJ2-1	TGCGCCAGCAGCCCGACTAGCGGGATGGCTGGGGAGCAGTTCTTC	CASSPTSGMAGEQFF
TRBV11-2	.	.	TRBJ1-2	TGTGCCAGCAGCTTAGATTTTGCGGGGGCGGGCGGCTACACCTTC	CASSLDFAGAGGYTF
TRBV11-2	.	once	TRBJ1-6	TGTGCCAGCAGTTCCAATGGGGGCAGGGCTAATTCACCCCTCCACTTT	CASSSNGGRANSPLHF
TRBV2	.	.	TRBJ1-1	TGTGCCAGCAACCAACGACTGTACACTGAAGCTTTCTTT	CASNQRLYTEAFF
TRBV7-3	.	.	TRBJ2-3	TGTGCCAGCAGCTCCCAGGCAGGGTCAGGAGATACGCAGTATTTT	CASSSQAGSGDTQYF
TRBV18	.	.	TRBJ1-1	TGTGCCAGCTCACCACAGGGGAGGGGGACTGAAGCTTTCTTT	CASSPQGRGTEAFF
TRBV19	TRBD2	.	TRBJ2-2	TGTGCCAGTTCCGAGGGAGGGATCTACACCGGGGAGCTGTTTTTT	CASSEGGIYTGELFF
TRBV5-5	.	few	TRBJ1-2	TGTGCCAGCAGCTTGTACGGGGATTCCTATGGCTACACCTTC	CASSLYGDSYGYTF
TRBV7-3	TRBD2	.	TRBJ2-2	TGTGCCAGCAGCTTAATTCAGTCGGGGGGTCTTACGGCGGGAGGGCCAGTTAGCGGGGAGCTGTTTTTT	CASSLIQSGGLTAGGPVSGELFF
TRBV3-1/TRBV3-2	TRBD1	.	TRBJ2-5	TGTGCCAGCAGCCAAGGGGGGACAGGGTACCAAGAGACCCAGTACTTC	CASSQGGTGYQETQYF
TRBV5-4	TRBD2	.	TRBJ2-7	TGTGCCAGCAGCCCGACTAGCGGGAGACGCGAGCAGTACTTC	CASSPTSGRREQYF
TRBV25-1	.	.	TRBJ2-2	TGTGCCAGCAGTGTTGGGGGCGGGCCTAACACCGGGGAGCTGTTTTTT	CASSVGGGPNTGELFF
TRBV3-1/TRBV3-2	TRBD1	.	TRBJ1-5	TGTGCCAGCAGCCAAGATCTGACAGGGAATCAGCCCCAGCATTTT	CASSQDLTGNQPQHF
TRBV9	TRBD1	.	TRBJ2-5	TGTGCCAGCAGCGTAGGTTCCCGACAGGGGGCTGGGACCCAGTACTTC	CASSVGSRQGAGTQYF
TRBV30	TRBD1	.	TRBJ1-2	TGTGCCTGGAGTCAGGGACAGGGGAACTATGGCTACACCTTC	CAWSQGQGNYGYTF
TRBV27	TRBD1	few	TRBJ1-1	TGTGCCAGCAGTTTATATAAGGGGGCGATTGAAGCTTTCTTT	CASSLYKGAIEAFF
TRBV28	.	.	TRBJ1-4	TGTGCCAGCAGTTTAGTCAGCGGTAATGAAAAACTGTTTTTT	CASSLVSGNEKLFF
TRBV19	.	.	TRBJ1-2	TGTGCCAGTAGTCGTAGAGACAAGGGGAACTATGGCTACACCTTC	CASSRRDKGNYGYTF
TRBV7-2	.	.	TRBJ1-3	TGTGCCAGCAGCTTAGCTCCGGAGGGGCGGGGAAACACCATATATTTT	CASSLAPEGRGNTIYF
TRBV4-2	.	.	TRBJ1-2	TGTGCCAGCAGCCAAAACATCCTACAGGTGCGCGGCTACACCTTC	CASSQNILQVRGYTF
TRBV15	.	.	TRBJ2-7	TGTGCCACCAGCGAGGGGGTTACCTACGAGCAGTACTTC	CATSEGVTYEQYF
TRBV28	TRBD1	.	TRBJ1-1	TGTGTGGGACAGTCGAACACTGAAGCTTTCTTT	CVGQSNTEAFF
TRBV4-1	.	few	TRBJ1-3	TGCGCCAGCAGCCAAAAACCGGGATCCTCTGGAAACACCATATATTTT	CASSQKPGSSGNTIYF
TRBV7-8	.	once	TRBJ2-1	TGTGCCAGCAGCTTATCCGGGGGTGAGCAGTTCTTC	CASSLSGGEQFF
TRBV7-2	TRBD1	.	TRBJ1-2	TGTGCCAGCAGCCAATACAGGGGGGGCTACACCTTC	CASSQYRGGYTF
TRBV21-1	.	once	TRBJ2-7	TGTGCCAGCCATCTGGGGGACAGGGGAACCTACGAGCAGTACTTC	CASHLGDRGTYEQYF
TRBV18	TRBD2	once	TRBJ2-7	TGTGCCAGCTCGCCTATAGCGGGAGGGCCGGGTGAGCAGTACTTC	CASSPIAGGPGEQYF
TRBV6-5	TRBD1	.	TRBJ1-5	TGTGCCAGCAGTTACCCACAGGGGGTCGGCAATCAGCCCCAGCATTTT	CASSYPQGVGNQPQHF
TRBV20-1	.	.	TRBJ1-1	TGCAGTGCTCTAGGGGGCACTGAAGCTTTCTTT	CSALGGTEAFF